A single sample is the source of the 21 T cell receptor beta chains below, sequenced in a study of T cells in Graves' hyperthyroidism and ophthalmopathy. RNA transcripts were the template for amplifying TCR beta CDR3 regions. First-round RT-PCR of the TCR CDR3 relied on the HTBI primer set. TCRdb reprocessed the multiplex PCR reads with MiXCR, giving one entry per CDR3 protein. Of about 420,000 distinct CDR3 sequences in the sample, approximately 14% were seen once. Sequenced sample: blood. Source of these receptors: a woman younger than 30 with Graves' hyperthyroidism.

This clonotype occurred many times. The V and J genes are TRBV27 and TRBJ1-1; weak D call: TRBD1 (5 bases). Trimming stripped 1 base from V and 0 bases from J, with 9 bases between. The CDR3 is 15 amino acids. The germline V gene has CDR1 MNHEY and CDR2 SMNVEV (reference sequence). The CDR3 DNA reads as TGTGCCAGCAGTTTATGGGGCCGTCTGAACACTGAAGCTTTCTTT. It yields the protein CASSLWGRLNTEAFF.

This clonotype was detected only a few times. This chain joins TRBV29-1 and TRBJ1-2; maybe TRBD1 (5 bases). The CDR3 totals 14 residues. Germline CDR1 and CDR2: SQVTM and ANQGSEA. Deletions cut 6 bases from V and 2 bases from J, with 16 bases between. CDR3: CSVLEGMINYGYTF. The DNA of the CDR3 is TGCAGCGTCCTGGAGGGGATGATAAACTATGGCTACACCTTC.

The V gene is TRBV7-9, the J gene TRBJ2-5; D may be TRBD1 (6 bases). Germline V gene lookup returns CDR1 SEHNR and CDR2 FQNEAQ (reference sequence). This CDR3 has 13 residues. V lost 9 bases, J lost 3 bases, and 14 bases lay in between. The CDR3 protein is CASTPRGKETQYF. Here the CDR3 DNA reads TGTGCCAGTACCCCGAGGGGGAAAGAGACCCAGTACTTC.

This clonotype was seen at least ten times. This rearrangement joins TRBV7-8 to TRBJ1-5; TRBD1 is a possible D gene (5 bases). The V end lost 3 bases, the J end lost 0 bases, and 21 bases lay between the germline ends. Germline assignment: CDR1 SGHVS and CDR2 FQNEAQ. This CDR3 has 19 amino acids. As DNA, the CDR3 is TGTGCCAGCAGCTTTAGCCAGGGACGGCGACCACCTAGCAATCAGCCCCAGCATTTT. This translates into CASSFSQGRRPPSNQPQHF.

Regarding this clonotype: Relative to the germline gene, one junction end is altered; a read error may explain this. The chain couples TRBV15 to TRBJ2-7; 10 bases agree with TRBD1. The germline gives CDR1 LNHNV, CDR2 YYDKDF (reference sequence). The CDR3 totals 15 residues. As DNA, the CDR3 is TGTGCCGCCAGCAGAGATGGGACAGGGGTTTTCGAGCAGTACTTC. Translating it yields CAASRDGTGVFEQYF.

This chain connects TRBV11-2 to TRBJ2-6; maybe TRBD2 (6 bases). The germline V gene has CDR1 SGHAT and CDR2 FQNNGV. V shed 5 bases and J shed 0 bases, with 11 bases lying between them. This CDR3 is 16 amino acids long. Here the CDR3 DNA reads TGTGCCAGCAGCCGAATGGGGGGCTCTGGGGCCAACGTCCTGACTTTC. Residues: CASSRMGGSGANVLTF. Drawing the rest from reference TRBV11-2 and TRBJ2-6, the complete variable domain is EAGVAQSPRYKIIEKRQSVAFWCNPISGHATLYWYQQILGQGPKLLIQFQNNGVVDDSQLPKDRFSAERLKGVDSTLKIQPAKLEDSAVYLCASSRMGGSGANVLTFGAGSRLTVL.

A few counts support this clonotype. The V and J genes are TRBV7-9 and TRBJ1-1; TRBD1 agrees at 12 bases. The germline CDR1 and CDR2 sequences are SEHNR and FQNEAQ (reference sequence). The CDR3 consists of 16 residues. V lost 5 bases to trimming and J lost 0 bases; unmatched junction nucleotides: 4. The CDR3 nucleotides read TGTGCCAGCAGCCCGGGGACAGGGGGCCTGAACACTGAAGCTTTCTTT. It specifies CASSPGTGGLNTEAFF.

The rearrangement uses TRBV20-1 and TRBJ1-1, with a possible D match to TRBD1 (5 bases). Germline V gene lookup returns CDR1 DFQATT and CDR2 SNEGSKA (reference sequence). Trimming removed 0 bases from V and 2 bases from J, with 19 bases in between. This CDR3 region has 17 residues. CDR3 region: CSARDRIRTGVNTEAFF. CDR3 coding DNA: TGCAGTGCTAGAGATCGAATTAGGACGGGGGTAAACACTGAAGCTTTCTTT.

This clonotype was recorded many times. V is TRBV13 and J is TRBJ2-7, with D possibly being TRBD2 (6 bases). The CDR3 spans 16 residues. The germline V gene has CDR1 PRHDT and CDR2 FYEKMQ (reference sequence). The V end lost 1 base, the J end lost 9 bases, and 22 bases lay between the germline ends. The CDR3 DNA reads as TGTGCCAGCAGCTTAGACGGGTGGGAGGATCGCGTGGGGCAGTACTTC. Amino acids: CASSLDGWEDRVGQYF.

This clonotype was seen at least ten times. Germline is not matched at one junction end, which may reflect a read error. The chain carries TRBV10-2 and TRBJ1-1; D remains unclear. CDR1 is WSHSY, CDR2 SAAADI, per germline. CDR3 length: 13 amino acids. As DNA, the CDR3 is TGTGCCAGCAGTGAAGTCGGGAACACTGAAGCTTTCTTT. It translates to CASSEVGNTEAFF.

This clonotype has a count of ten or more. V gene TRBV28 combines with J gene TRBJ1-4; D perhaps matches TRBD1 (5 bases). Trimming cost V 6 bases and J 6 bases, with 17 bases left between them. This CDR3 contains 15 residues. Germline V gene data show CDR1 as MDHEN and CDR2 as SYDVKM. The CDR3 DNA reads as TGTGCCAGCAGCCCAGTAGGGACCGCGTATGAAAAACTGTTTTTT. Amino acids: CASSPVGTAYEKLFF.

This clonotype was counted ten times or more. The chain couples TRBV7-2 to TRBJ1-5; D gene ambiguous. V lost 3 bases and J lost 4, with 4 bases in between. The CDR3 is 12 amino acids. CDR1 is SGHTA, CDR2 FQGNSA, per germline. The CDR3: CASSFWNQPQHF. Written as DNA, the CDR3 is TGTGCCAGCAGCTTTTGGAATCAGCCCCAGCATTTT. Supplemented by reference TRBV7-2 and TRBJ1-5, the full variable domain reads GAGVSQSPSNKVTEKGKDVELRCDPISGHTALYWYRQSLGQGLEFLIYFQGNSAPDKSGLPSDRFSAERTGGSVSTLTIQRTQQEDSAVYLCASSFWNQPQHFGDGTRLSIL.

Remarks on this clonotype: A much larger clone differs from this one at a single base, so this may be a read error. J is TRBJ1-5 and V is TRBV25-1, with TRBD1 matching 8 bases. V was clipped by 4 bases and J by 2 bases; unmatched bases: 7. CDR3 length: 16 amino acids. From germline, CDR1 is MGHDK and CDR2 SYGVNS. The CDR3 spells CASSGAGGRGNQPQHF. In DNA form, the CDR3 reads TGTGCCAGCAGTGGGGCAGGGGGCCGCGGCAATCAGCCCCAGCATTTT.

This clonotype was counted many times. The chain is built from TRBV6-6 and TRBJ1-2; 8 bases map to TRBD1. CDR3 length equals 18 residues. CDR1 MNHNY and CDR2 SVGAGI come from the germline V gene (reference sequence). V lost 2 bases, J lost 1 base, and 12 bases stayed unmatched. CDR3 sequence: CASSYNPRTGLGNYGYTF. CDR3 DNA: TGTGCCAGCAGTTACAATCCCCGGACAGGGCTTGGTAACTATGGCTACACCTTC.

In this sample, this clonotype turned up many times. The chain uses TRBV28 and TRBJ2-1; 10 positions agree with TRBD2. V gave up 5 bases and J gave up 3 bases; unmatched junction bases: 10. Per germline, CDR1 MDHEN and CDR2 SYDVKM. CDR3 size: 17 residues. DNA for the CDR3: TGTGCCAGCAGTACCCTTAGCGGGAGGCGGTTCTACAATGAGCAGTTCTTC. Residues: CASSTLSGRRFYNEQFF.

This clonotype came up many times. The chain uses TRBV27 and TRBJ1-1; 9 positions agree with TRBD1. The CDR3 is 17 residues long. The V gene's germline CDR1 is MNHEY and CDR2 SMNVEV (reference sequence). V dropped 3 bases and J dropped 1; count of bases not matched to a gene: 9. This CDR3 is CASSFPFPGQGNTEAFF. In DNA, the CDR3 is TGTGCCAGCAGTTTTCCTTTCCCGGGACAGGGGAACACTGAAGCTTTCTTT.

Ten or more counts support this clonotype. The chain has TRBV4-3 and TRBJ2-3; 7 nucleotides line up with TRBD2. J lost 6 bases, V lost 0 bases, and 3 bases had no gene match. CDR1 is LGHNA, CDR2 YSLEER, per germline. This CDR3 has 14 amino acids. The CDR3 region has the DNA TGCGCCAGCAGCCAAGAGTTCGGGAGGGATACGCAGTATTTT. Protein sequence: CASSQEFGRDTQYF.

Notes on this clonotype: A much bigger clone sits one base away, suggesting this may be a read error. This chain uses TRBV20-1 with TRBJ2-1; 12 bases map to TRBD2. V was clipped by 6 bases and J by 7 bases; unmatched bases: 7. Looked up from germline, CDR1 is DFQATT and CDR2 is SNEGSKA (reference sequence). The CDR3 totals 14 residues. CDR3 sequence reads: CSASKTSGGNEQFF. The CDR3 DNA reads TGCAGTGCCTCAAAGACTAGCGGGGGTAATGAGCAGTTCTTC.

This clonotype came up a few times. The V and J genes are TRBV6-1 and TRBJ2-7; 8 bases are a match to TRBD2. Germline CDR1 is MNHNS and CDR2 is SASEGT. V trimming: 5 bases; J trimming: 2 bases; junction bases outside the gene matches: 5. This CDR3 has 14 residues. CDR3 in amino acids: CASSTSGNTYEQYF. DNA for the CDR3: TGTGCCAGCAGTACTAGCGGAAATACCTACGAGCAGTACTTC.

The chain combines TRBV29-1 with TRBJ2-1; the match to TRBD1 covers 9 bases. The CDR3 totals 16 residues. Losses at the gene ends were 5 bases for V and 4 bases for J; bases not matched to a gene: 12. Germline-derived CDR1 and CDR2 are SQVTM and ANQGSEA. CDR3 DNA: TGCAGCGTTCCACAGGGTTGGACAGGGGTTTACAATGAGCAGTTCTTC. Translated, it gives CSVPQGWTGVYNEQFF.

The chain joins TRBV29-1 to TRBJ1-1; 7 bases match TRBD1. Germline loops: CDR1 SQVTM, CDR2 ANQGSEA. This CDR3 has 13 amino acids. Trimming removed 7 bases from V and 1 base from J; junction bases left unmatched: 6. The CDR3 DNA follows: TGCAGCGGGCAGACAGGGCCGAACACTGAAGCTTTCTTT. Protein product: CSGQTGPNTEAFF.